This T cell receptor beta chain was identified during a study of cytomegalovirus exposure and HLA in healthy donors. Regarding the study as a whole: Rarity held for most TCR sequences, but there were some public TCRs that occurred in many donors. Reports described diagnosis of cytomegalovirus status by the classifier as highly specific and sensitive.

Remarks on this clone: The target antigen is unknown. Within the sample, other DNA sequences also encode this same CDR3.

TCRdb's copy holds only in-frame clones and misses some; the assay was immunoSEQ multiplex PCR. The profile shows 100,000 to 150,000 clones, approximately 94% of them singletons. V dropped 3 bases and J dropped 1 base, with 9 bases sitting between them. CDR3 length equals 14 residues. Germline CDR1 reads MDHEN; CDR2 reads SYDVKM. The chain has TRBV28 and TRBJ1-2; D gene ambiguous. Specimen: PBMCs. This sequence originates from a young woman in good health and CMV-seronegative. The CDR3 DNA is TGTGCCAGCAGTTTTCTCGAGGGTAACTATGGCTACACCTTC. It yields the protein CASSFLEGNYGYTF.